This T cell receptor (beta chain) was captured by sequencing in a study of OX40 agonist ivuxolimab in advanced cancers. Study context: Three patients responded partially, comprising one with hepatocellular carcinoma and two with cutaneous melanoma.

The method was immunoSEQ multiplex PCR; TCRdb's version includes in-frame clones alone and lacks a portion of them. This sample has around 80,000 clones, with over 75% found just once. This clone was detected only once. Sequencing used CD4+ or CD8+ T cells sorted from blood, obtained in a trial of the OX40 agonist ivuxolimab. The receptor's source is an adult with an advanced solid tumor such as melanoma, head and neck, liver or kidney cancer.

CDR3 DNA sequence: TGCGCCAGCGCAGCGACAGGCCTATATGGCTACACCTTC. Its protein is CASAATGLYGYTF. The chain joins TRBV4-1 to TRBJ1-2, with D possibly TRBD1 on 6 matching bases. Germline V lookup: CDR1 MGHRA, CDR2 YSYEKL. Trimming took off 8 bases at V and 5 bases at J, with 15 bases between the two ends. The CDR3 totals 13 residues.